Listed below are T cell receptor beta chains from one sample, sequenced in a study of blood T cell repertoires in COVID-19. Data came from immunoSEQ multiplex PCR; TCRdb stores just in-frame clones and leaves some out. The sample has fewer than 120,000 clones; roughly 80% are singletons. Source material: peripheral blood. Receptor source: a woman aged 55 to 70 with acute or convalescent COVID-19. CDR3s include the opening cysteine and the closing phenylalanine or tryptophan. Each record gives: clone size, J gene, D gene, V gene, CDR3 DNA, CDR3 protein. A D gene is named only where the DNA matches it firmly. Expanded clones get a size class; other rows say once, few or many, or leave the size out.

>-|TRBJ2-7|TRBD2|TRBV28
TGTGCCAGCAGACCCACCGGGACTAGCTACGAGCAGTACTTC
CASRPTGTSYEQYF
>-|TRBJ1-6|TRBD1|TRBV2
TGTGCCAGCAGTGTGGGACAGCTTAATTCACCCCTCCACTTT
CASSVGQLNSPLHF
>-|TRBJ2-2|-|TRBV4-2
TGTGCCAGCAGCCAAGATCGGGAGACACCGTTGGCCGGGGAGCTGTTTTTT
CASSQDRETPLAGELFF
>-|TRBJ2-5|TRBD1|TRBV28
TGTGCCAGCAGTTTAATAAGTGGACAGGGGACGGAGACCCAGTACTTC
CASSLISGQGTETQYF
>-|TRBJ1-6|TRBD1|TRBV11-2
TGTGCCAGCAGCTTAGGGGACAGACATAATTCACCCCTCCACTTT
CASSLGDRHNSPLHF
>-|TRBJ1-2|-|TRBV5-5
TGTGCCAGCAGCTTGGTACAGGGATCCTCTAACTATGGCTACACCTTC
CASSLVQGSSNYGYTF
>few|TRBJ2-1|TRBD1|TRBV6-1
TGTGCCAGCAGTGACCTACAGGGGGGAGACAATGAGCAGTTCTTC
CASSDLQGGDNEQFF
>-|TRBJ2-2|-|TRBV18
TGTGCCAGCTCACCTCCCGGAAGGGGCACCGGGGAGCTGTTTTTT
CASSPPGRGTGELFF
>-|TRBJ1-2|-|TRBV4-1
TGCGCCAGCAGCCAAGACTGGGCAGCTTATGGCTACACCTTC
CASSQDWAAYGYTF
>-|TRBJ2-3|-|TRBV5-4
TGTGCCAGCAGCCCGGGAGGGGGCGGGGGCGAGTATTTT
CASSPGGGGGEYF
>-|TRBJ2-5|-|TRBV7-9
TGTGCCAGCAGCTTAGCGTCGGGACGGGGGAAGACCCAGTACTTC
CASSLASGRGKTQYF
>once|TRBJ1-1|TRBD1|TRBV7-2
TGTGCCAGCAGCATCGACAGGGGATTCACTGAAGCTTTCTTT
CASSIDRGFTEAFF
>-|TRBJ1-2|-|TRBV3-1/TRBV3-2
TGTGCCAGCAGCCAGGGGGCCTACGGCTACACCTTC
CASSQGAYGYTF
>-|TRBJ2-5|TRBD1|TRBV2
TGTGCCAGCAACACCGGGACAGGGGAAGAGACCCAGTACTTC
CASNTGTGEETQYF
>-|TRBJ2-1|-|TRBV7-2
TGTGCCAGCAGCTTAGAGGCTACAGGGCGGGACAATGAGCAGTTCTTC
CASSLEATGRDNEQFF
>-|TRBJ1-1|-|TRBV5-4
TGTGCCAGCAAATCCGCTGAGCGGCTGAACACTGAAGCTTTCTTT
CASKSAERLNTEAFF
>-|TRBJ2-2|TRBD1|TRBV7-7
TGTGCCAGCAGCTTAAGCCAGGGGGCAATCGGGGAGCTGTTTTTT
CASSLSQGAIGELFF
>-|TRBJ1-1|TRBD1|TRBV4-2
TGTGCCAGCAGCCAAGAGGCGGGACAGGGTTTTGGTAGCACTGAAGCTTTCTTT
CASSQEAGQGFGSTEAFF
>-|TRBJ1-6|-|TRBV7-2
TGTGCCAGCAGCCGTCCGGGAGATAATTCACCCCTCCACTTT
CASSRPGDNSPLHF
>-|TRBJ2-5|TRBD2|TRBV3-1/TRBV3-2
TGTGCCAGCAGCCAAGATCAGCGGGGTCTCGGGGCCCAGTACTTC
CASSQDQRGLGAQYF
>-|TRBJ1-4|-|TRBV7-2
TGTGCCAGCAGCTTATCGGCAGGGATGGGGGAAAAACTGTTTTTT
CASSLSAGMGEKLFF
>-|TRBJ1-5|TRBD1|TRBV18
TGTGCCAGCTCACCAGGACAGGCGAGCAATCAGCCCCAGCATTTT
CASSPGQASNQPQHF
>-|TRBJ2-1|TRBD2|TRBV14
TGTGCCAGCAGCCCGACCCGGGGGGTTGGAAAGAATGAGCAGTTCTTC
CASSPTRGVGKNEQFF
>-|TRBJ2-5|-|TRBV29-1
TGCAGCGGCGTTACTTTGGACCAAGAGACCCAGTACTTC
CSGVTLDQETQYF
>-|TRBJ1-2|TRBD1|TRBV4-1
TGCGCCAGCAGCCAATCCTCCTGGACAGGCAGCTACACCTTC
CASSQSSWTGSYTF
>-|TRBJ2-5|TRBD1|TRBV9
TGTGCCAGCAGCGTAGAGGGACAGCTTGGCGAGACCCAGTACTTC
CASSVEGQLGETQYF
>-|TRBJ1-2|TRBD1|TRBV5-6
TGTGCCAGCAGTTTGGGACAGGGGAACTATGGCTACACCTTC
CASSLGQGNYGYTF
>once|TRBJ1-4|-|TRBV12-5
TGTGCTAGTGGTTTAACAGGTAGTCATGAAAAACTGTTTTTT
CASGLTGSHEKLFF
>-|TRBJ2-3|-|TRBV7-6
TGTGCCAGCAGCTTGGAGGGTTTGGCAGATACGCAGTATTTT
CASSLEGLADTQYF
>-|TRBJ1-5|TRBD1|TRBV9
TGTGCCAGCAGCCGGGGACAGGGCTCGGGTCAGCCCCAGCATTTT
CASSRGQGSGQPQHF
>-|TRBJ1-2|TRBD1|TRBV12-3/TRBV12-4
TGTGCCAGCAGAGTTCAGGGGGACTATGGCTACACCTTC
CASRVQGDYGYTF
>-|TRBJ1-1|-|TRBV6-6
TGTGCCAGCAGAGAAGCCTCTGAAGCTTTCTTT
CASREASEAFF
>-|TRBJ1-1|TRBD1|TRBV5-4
TGTGCCAGCAGCTTGGACAGGGGGAACACTGAAGCTTTCTTT
CASSLDRGNTEAFF
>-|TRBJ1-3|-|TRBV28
TGTGCCAGCAGTTGGGGGGCTGGAAACACCATATATTTT
CASSWGAGNTIYF
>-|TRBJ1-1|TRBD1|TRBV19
TGTGCCAGCACCAGACAGGGGGTATCTAATAACCTGGTAGCTTTCTTT
CASTRQGVSNNLVAFF
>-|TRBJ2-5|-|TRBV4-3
TGCGCCAGCAGCCAAGGGCTGGCTCAAGAGACCCAGTACTTC
CASSQGLAQETQYF
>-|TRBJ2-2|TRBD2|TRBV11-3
TGTGCCAGCCGCGCGGGGGGGGCGAATCGGAACACCGGGGAGCTGTTTTTT
CASRAGGANRNTGELFF
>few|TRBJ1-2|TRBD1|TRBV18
TGTGCCAGCTGCTGCTCTTCGACAGGGGAGGATGGCTACACCTTC
CASCCSSTGEDGYTF
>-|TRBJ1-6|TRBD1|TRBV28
TGTGCCAGCAGTGCGCCGGCCGGGACAGGGCCTTCACCCCTCCACTTT
CASSAPAGTGPSPLHF
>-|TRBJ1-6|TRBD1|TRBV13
TGTGCCAGCAGCCCTACAGGGGGAAATTCACCCCTCCACTTT
CASSPTGGNSPLHF
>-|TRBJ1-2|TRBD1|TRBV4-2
TGTGCCAGCAGCCATGCTCGGGACAGAAACTATGGCTACACCTTC
CASSHARDRNYGYTF
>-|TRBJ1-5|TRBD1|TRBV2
TGTGCCAGCAGTGTCGGGACAGGGGCACGTCAGCCCCAGCATTTT
CASSVGTGARQPQHF
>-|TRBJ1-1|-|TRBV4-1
TGCGCCAGCAGCCAAGTGGAGGGCCCTGAAGCTTTCTTT
CASSQVEGPEAFF
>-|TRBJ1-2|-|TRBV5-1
TGCGCCAGCAGCTTGACAGCGCCAGGGATTAACTATGGCTACACCTTC
CASSLTAPGINYGYTF
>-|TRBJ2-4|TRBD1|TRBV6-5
TGTGCCAGCTGGGACAGGGGGAGAAACATTCAGTACTTC
CASWDRGRNIQYF
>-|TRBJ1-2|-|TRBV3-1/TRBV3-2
TGTGCCAGCGGCTTTAGGACAGAGTACACCTTC
CASGFRTEYTF
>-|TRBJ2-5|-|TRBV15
TGTGCCACCAGCGGGCCATTTGGGACTTCGGTTGAGACCCAGTACTTC
CATSGPFGTSVETQYF
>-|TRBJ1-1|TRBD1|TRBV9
TGTGCCAGCAGCGTAGGGGACAGGGACGCTGAAGCTTTCTTT
CASSVGDRDAEAFF
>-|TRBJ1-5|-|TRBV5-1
TGCGCCAGCAGCTTGGGTAGAAGCAATCAGCCCCAGCATTTT
CASSLGRSNQPQHF
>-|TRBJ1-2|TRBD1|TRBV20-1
TGCAGTGCTAGTCCAGGACAGGGGGCCTCCTATGGCTACACCTTC
CSASPGQGASYGYTF